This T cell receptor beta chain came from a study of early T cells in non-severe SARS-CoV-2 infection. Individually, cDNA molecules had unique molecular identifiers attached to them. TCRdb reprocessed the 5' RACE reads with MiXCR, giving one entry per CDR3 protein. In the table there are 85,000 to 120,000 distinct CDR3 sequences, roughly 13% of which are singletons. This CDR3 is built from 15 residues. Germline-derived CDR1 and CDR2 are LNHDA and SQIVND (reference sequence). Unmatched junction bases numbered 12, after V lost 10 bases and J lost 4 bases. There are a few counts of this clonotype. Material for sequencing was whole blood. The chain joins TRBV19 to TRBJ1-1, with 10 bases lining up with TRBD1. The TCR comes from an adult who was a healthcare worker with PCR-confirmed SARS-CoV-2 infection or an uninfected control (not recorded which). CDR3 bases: TGTGCCACCCGCCGGGACAGGGGTACGATCACTGAAGCTTTCTTT. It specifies CATRRDRGTITEAFF. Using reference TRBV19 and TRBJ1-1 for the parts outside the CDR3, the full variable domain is DGGITQSPKYLFRKEGQNVTLSCEQNLNHDAMYWYRQDPGQGLRLIYYSQIVNDFQKGDIAEGYSVSREKKESFPLTVTSAQKNPTAFYLCATRRDRGTITEAFFGQGTRLTVV.